These 16 T cell receptor beta chains were all obtained from the same sample, sequenced in a study of blood T cell repertoires in COVID-19. The assay was immunoSEQ multiplex PCR, and TCRdb's table has in-frame clones only and misses some. The profile shows about 160,000 clones, 79% of them singletons. Source material: peripheral blood. Receptors were obtained from a woman in her sixties or seventies with COVID-19, enrolled during active disease.

The table lists this clone with a count of one. The J gene is TRBJ2-1, the V gene TRBV14, with 9 nucleotides matching TRBD1. The CDR3 extends over 15 amino acids. Germline CDR1 and CDR2: SGHDN and FVKESK. The V gene end was trimmed by 5 bases and the J gene end by 1 base; junction bases not matched to a gene: 3. The CDR3 sequence is CASSWTGESYNEQFF. The CDR3 nucleotides are TGTGCCAGCAGCTGGACAGGGGAATCCTACAATGAGCAGTTCTTC.

The chain is built from TRBV2 and TRBJ2-1; TRBD1 matches 11 bases. This CDR3 has 15 residues. V shed 5 bases, J shed 10 bases, and the junction held 10 bases outside the gene matches. The germline gives CDR1 SNHLY, CDR2 FYNNEI. CDR3 amino acids: CASSPRTGGSGEQFF. The CDR3, as DNA: TGTGCCAGCAGTCCCCGGACAGGGGGCTCAGGGGAGCAGTTCTTC. The variable domain in full, completed from reference TRBV2 and TRBJ2-1, reads EPEVTQTPSHQVTQMGQEVILRCVPISNHLYFYWYRQILGQKVEFLVSFYNNEISEKSEIFDDQFSVERPDGSNFTLKIRSTKLEDSAMYFCASSPRTGGSGEQFFGPGTRLTVL.

The rearrangement joins TRBV9 to TRBJ2-1, with 13 bases aligning to TRBD2. V shed 2 bases, J shed 8 bases, and the junction held 7 bases outside the gene matches. Germline V gene data show CDR1 as SGDLS and CDR2 as YYNGEE. CDR3 length: 16 residues. DNA of the CDR3: TGTGCCAGCAGCGTTGTCGGGACTAGCGGGGTCTATGAGCAGTTCTTC. Translated: CASSVVGTSGVYEQFF.

The chain links TRBV12-3 or TRBV12-4 to TRBJ1-2, with 7 bases lining up with TRBD1. This CDR3 is built from 13 residues. J was trimmed by 5 bases and V by 5 bases; bases with no gene match: 5. The CDR3 sequence is CASSIQGSYGYTF. CDR3 DNA: TGTGCCAGCAGTATACAGGGGTCGTATGGCTACACCTTC.

This chain joins TRBV4-2 and TRBJ1-2, with D possibly matching TRBD1 (5 bases). CDR1 and CDR2 from the germline V gene are LGHNA and YNFKEQ. CDR3 length: 18 residues. The V gene lost 4 bases and the J gene lost 0 bases, with 21 bases spanning the gap. The DNA of the CDR3 is TGTGCCAGCAGCCCATCCCCCAATAGACAGTCTGCTAACTATGGCTACACCTTC. This translates into CASSPSPNRQSANYGYTF.

The J gene is TRBJ2-6, the V gene TRBV18, with D possibly TRBD2 on 7 matching bases. Trimming cost V 3 bases and J 4 bases, with 10 bases left between them. The germline V gene has CDR1 KGHSH and CDR2 LQKENI. The CDR3 runs to 15 residues. The CDR3 nucleotides are TGTGCCAGCTCACCGCGGGGGCGGGGGGCCAACGTCCTGACTTTC. Residues: CASSPRGRGANVLTF.

This clone was picked up one time. The chain combines TRBV10-3 with TRBJ2-7; TRBD2 matches 7 bases. Germline loops: CDR1 ENHRY, CDR2 SYGVKD. CDR3 size: 19 residues. J was trimmed by 1 base and V by 2 bases; bases with no gene match: 17. CDR3 residues: CAISEMGGRPSYKSYEQYF. The DNA of the CDR3 is TGTGCCATCAGTGAGATGGGAGGGCGTCCCAGTTATAAGTCCTACGAGCAGTACTTC.

This sequence joins TRBV6-5 and TRBJ2-5; D might be TRBD2 (5 bases). The ends were cut back, 8 bases at V and 1 base at J, with 17 bases in the middle. Germline V lookup: CDR1 MNHEY, CDR2 SVGAGI. This CDR3 has 15 residues. For the CDR3, the DNA is TGTGCCAGCGGAGCCCGCGAGGGCCTCCAAGAGACCCAGTACTTC. Translation gives CASGAREGLQETQYF.

This sequence joins TRBV5-1 and TRBJ2-5; a weak D match, TRBD2 (5 bases). The V end lost 0 bases, the J end lost 4 bases, and 7 bases lay between the germline ends. Per germline, CDR1 SGHRS and CDR2 YFSETQ. This CDR3 spans 13 amino acids. In DNA, the CDR3 is TGCGCCAGCAGCTTGGAACTAGGAGAGACCCAGTACTTC. Protein product: CASSLELGETQYF.

This clone was counted a single time. The chain uses TRBV6-1 and TRBJ1-4; 8 nucleotides line up with TRBD1. Germline values: CDR1 MNHNS, CDR2 SASEGT. V trimming: 3 bases; J trimming: 2 bases; junction bases outside the gene matches: 2. The CDR3 sequence is 15 residues long. The CDR3 coding sequence is TGTGCCAGCAGTGAGAGACAGGGGACTAATGAAAAACTGTTTTTT. This codes for CASSERQGTNEKLFF.

The rearrangement joins TRBV5-6 to TRBJ2-7; D uncertain. The CDR3 loop spans 13 amino acids. Trimming took off 4 bases at V and 0 bases at J, with 8 bases between the two ends. Looked up from germline, CDR1 is SGHDT and CDR2 is YYEEEE. The CDR3 loop is CASSQLNSYEQYF. The CDR3 nucleotides are TGTGCCAGCAGCCAACTAAACTCCTACGAGCAGTACTTC.

The J gene is TRBJ2-7, the V gene TRBV28; 9 bases agree with TRBD2. The germline CDR1 and CDR2 sequences are MDHEN and SYDVKM. Trimming at V came to 6 bases and at J to 2 bases, leaving 2 bases not matched to a gene. The CDR3 loop spans 13 amino acids. CDR3 sequence: CASSPSGTYEQYF. The CDR3 coding sequence is TGTGCCAGCAGCCCTAGCGGGACCTACGAGCAGTACTTC.

The DNA of the CDR3 is TGTGCCAGCAGCCTCGGGGTTCCTTACGAGCAGTACTTC. It yields the protein CASSLGVPYEQYF. The chain has TRBV27 and TRBJ2-7; D might be TRBD2 (5 bases). The V and J ends lost 6 bases and 4 bases respectively, with 13 bases between them. The germline V gene has CDR1 MNHEY and CDR2 SMNVEV (reference sequence). CDR3 length: 13 amino acids.

The J gene is TRBJ2-3, the V gene TRBV7-3; no clear D gene. Trimming took 5 bases from V and 1 from J, leaving 7 bases between them. The CDR3 spans 13 residues. Looked up from germline, CDR1 is SGHTA and CDR2 is FQGTGA. In nucleotides, the CDR3 is TGTGCCAGCAGCCCGCGCGGCACAGATACGCAGTATTTT. As protein: CASSPRGTDTQYF.

This clone has only one observation. The V gene is TRBV7-6, the J gene TRBJ2-3, with D perhaps TRBD1 (7 bases). CDR1 and CDR2 (germline): SGHVS, FNYEAQ. The V and J ends lost 5 bases and 2 bases respectively, with 26 bases between them. The CDR3 is made up of 19 amino acids. CDR3 amino acids: CASSQGGGGIHTYTDTQYF. CDR3 bases: TGTGCCAGCAGCCAGGGGGGAGGCGGAATTCACACCTACACAGATACGCAGTATTTT.

The chain employs TRBV6-5 and TRBJ2-2; D not resolved. The germline CDR1 and CDR2 sequences are MNHEY and SVGAGI. The CDR3 extends over 15 amino acids. V lost 0 bases and J 1 base, leaving 6 bases between the germline ends. The CDR3 DNA sequence: TGTGCCAGCAGTTACTCGCGCGAGAACACCGGGGAGCTGTTTTTT. This gives the protein CASSYSRENTGELFF.